This entry describes one T cell receptor (beta chain). The conserved final phenylalanine or tryptophan is absent from the CDR3, which likely points to a read error. V shed 5 bases and J 4 bases; nucleotides not matched to a gene: 9. Germline CDR1 reads LNHDA; CDR2 reads SQIVND (reference sequence). This CDR3 has 15 amino acids. TCR beta VDJ and CDR3 profiles were obtained from a genomic DNA template. TCRdb processed the reads anew with MiXCR; each CDR3 protein has one entry. The sample has about 420,000 distinct CDR3 sequences; around 72% are singletons. The sample belongs to a study of CD8+CD57+ T cells in acquired aplastic anemia.

This receptor was obtained from a human donor in good health, serving as a control. The chain couples TRBV19 to TRBJ2-7; TRBD1 agrees at 9 bases. Material for sequencing was sorted CD4+, CD8+, or CD8+CD57+ T cells (not recorded which) from PBMCs. CDR3 amino acids: CASSLAGTGLYEQYL. CDR3 in DNA: TGTGCCAGTAGTCTAGCTGGGACAGGGCTTTACGAGCAGTACCTC.